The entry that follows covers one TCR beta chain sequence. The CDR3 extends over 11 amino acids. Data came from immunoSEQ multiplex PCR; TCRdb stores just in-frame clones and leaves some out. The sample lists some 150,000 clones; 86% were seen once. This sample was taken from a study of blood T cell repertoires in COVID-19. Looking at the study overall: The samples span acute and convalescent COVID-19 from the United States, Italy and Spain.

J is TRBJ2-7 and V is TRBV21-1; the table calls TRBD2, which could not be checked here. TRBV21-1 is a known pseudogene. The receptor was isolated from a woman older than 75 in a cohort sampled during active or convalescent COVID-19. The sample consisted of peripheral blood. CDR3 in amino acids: CASSFHLEQYV. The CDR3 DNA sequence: TGTGCCAGCAGCTTCCACTTGGAGCAGTACGTC.